This TCR beta chain was captured in a study of blood T cell repertoires in COVID-19. Study-wide background: Sites in the United States, Italy and Spain provided acute and convalescent COVID-19 samples. T cells, B-cell-depleted T cells, or PBMCs provided the cDNA or gDNA that served as material.

The method was immunoSEQ multiplex PCR; TCRdb's version includes in-frame clones alone and lacks a portion of them. This sample has 70,000 to 85,000 clones, with about four fifths found just once. After removal of 2 bases from V and 6 bases from J, the junction contained 12 bases not matched to a gene. The CDR3 is made up of 17 amino acids. Germline V gene sequence: CDR1 WSHSY, CDR2 SAAADI. The receptor was derived from a woman older than 75 with acute or convalescent COVID-19. Sequenced material: peripheral blood. This chain joins TRBV10-2 and TRBJ1-5; the match to TRBD1 covers 8 bases. The chain's CDR3 is CASSELRTGKSGQPQHF. CDR3 in DNA: TGCGCCAGCAGTGAGCTGAGGACAGGGAAGTCGGGTCAGCCCCAGCATTTT.